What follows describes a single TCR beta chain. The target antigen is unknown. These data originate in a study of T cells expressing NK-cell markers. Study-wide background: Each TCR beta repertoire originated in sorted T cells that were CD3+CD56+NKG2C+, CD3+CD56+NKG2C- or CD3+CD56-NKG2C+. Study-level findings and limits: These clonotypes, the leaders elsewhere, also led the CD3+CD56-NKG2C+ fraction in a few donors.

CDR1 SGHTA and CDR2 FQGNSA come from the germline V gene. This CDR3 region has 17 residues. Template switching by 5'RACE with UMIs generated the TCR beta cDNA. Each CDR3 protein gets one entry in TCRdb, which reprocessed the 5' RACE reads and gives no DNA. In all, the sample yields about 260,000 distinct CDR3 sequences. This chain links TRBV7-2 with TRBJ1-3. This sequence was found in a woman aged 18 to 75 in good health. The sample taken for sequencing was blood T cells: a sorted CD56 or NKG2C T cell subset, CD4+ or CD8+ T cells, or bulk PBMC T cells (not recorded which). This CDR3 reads CASSLGMRPSSGNTIYF.